Shown below are 28 T cell receptor beta chains from a single sample sequenced in a study of T cells in localized non-small cell lung cancer. The data were produced by immunoSEQ multiplex PCR, yet TCRdb's version contains in-frame clones alone and is incomplete. The profile covers 35,000 or so clones, with 75% to 90% appearing a single time and around 3.9% taken by the ten largest. The sequencing used peripheral blood, collected before any cancer treatment. The receptors were gathered from a man between 40 and 70 years old with stage I lung adenocarcinoma.

The chain employs TRBV9 and TRBJ2-2; 11 nucleotides line up with TRBD1. CDR3 length equals 18 residues. Looked up from germline, CDR1 is SGDLS and CDR2 is YYNGEE. The J segment lost 5 bases and the V segment lost 3 bases, leaving 12 bases of the junction unmatched. Here the CDR3 DNA reads TGTGCCAGCAGCGCGTCGGACAGGGGGCGCGATCCGACCGGGGAGCTGTTTTTT. Translating it yields CASSASDRGRDPTGELFF.

This clone was picked up one time. The gene calls are TRBV10-3 and TRBJ2-7, with TRBD2 matching over 10 bases. CDR3 length: 14 amino acids. Germline CDR1 is ENHRY and CDR2 is SYGVKD. V lost 4 bases to trimming and J lost 3 bases; unmatched junction nucleotides: 3. The CDR3 region is CAISVVAGGYEQYF. The CDR3 DNA is TGTGCCATCAGTGTGGTAGCGGGGGGCTACGAGCAGTACTTC.

CDR3 DNA: TGCGCCAGCAGTGACGGTAATGAAAAACTGTTTTTT. It specifies CASSDGNEKLFF. This rearrangement joins TRBV10-2 to TRBJ1-4; D not resolved. The CDR3 extends over 12 amino acids. Trimming took off 3 bases at V and 4 bases at J, with 3 bases between the two ends. Germline CDR1 is WSHSY and CDR2 is SAAADI.

The J gene is TRBJ2-7, the V gene TRBV5-6; D gene unclear. This CDR3 region has 14 residues. The germline V and J ends were trimmed by 2 bases and 0 bases, with 9 bases remaining between them. Per the germline V gene, CDR1 is SGHDT and CDR2 is YYEEEE. The CDR3 protein is CASSFGIGSYEQYF. CDR3 DNA: TGTGCCAGCAGCTTTGGTATTGGCTCCTACGAGCAGTACTTC.

The chain has TRBV6-5 and TRBJ2-7; D uncertain. Germline CDR1 MNHEY, CDR2 SVGAGI. Trimming stripped 2 bases from V and 4 bases from J, with 9 bases between. The CDR3 is 13 residues long. CDR3 DNA sequence: TGTGCCAGCAGTTACCGGACGAGATACGAGCAGTACTTC. Protein: CASSYRTRYEQYF.

The chain has TRBV18 and TRBJ1-2; 7 bases fit TRBD1. With V trimmed by 3 bases and J by 5 bases, 6 bases remained unmatched. There are 14 residues in the CDR3. Germline V gene data show CDR1 as KGHSH and CDR2 as LQKENI. This CDR3 reads CASSPRQGRYGYTF. The CDR3 DNA reads TGTGCCAGCTCACCTAGACAGGGAAGGTATGGCTACACCTTC.

This clone was detected a few times. For the CDR3, the DNA is TGCGCCAGCAGCCAAGACAGGGTGGGCAATCAGCCCCAGCATTTT. This sequence encodes CASSQDRVGNQPQHF. The rearrangement uses TRBV4-1 and TRBJ1-5, with D tentatively TRBD1 (5 bases). This CDR3 spans 15 amino acids. Germline V gene lookup returns CDR1 MGHRA and CDR2 YSYEKL. V was shortened by 0 bases and J by 2 bases, with 8 bases between the two germline ends.

V gene TRBV10-2 combines with J gene TRBJ2-3; D gene unclear. Deletions cut 8 bases from V and 1 base from J, with 4 bases between. The germline CDR1 and CDR2 sequences are WSHSY and SAAADI. The CDR3 loop spans 11 amino acids. Written as DNA, the CDR3 is TGCGCCAGCGGAGGCACAGATACGCAGTATTTT. Its protein product is CASGGTDTQYF.

The rearrangement uses TRBV6-5 and TRBJ1-6; D gene ambiguous. The CDR3 consists of 14 residues. Germline-derived CDR1 and CDR2 are MNHEY and SVGAGI. The V gene lost 5 bases and the J gene lost 10 bases, with 15 bases spanning the gap. The CDR3 loop reads CASSPGVGRSPLHF. The CDR3 DNA reads as TGTGCCAGCAGTCCAGGTGTCGGGCGATCACCCCTCCACTTT.

This clone has just one count. The CDR3 nucleotides read TGCGCCAGCAGTGCGGGGGGGCAATTATCCGAGCAGTACTTC. Amino acid sequence: CASSAGGQLSEQYF. The chain joins TRBV10-2 to TRBJ2-7, with 8 nucleotides matching TRBD2. CDR1 is WSHSY, CDR2 SAAADI, per germline. V lost 4 bases and J lost 6; bases outside the gene matches: 8. This CDR3 has 14 amino acids.

V usage is TRBV6-4 and J usage is TRBJ2-1; 11 bases match TRBD2. The V segment lost 6 bases and the J segment 7 bases; nucleotides outside the gene matches: 8. The CDR3 loop spans 15 amino acids. Looked up from germline, CDR1 is MRHNA and CDR2 is SNTAGT. The CDR3 coding sequence is TGTGCCAGCAGGATAGCGGGGGGGCCCTCGAATGAGCAGTTCTTC. This encodes CASRIAGGPSNEQFF.

The CDR3 nucleotides read TGTGCCAGCAGTGAGAGGGGGGGTTTCGGCAATCAGCCCCAGCATTTT. Translated, it gives CASSERGGFGNQPQHF. This chain connects TRBV2 to TRBJ1-5; D possibly corresponds to TRBD1 (6 bases). Trimming left V 3 bases short and J 2 bases short, with 14 bases between. Germline V lookup: CDR1 SNHLY, CDR2 FYNNEI. This CDR3 has 16 amino acids.

J is TRBJ1-2 and V is TRBV27; D not resolved. CDR1 is MNHEY and CDR2 is SMNVEV in the germline V gene (reference sequence). The CDR3 is 13 residues long. V shed 2 bases and J shed 6 bases, with 10 bases lying between them. CDR3 region: CASSLGGNDGYTF. The CDR3 DNA follows: TGTGCCAGCAGTTTAGGTGGGAATGATGGCTACACCTTC.

The chain has TRBV5-1 and TRBJ2-3; possible D gene TRBD2, 6 bases. The CDR3 sequence is 15 residues long. CDR1 SGHRS and CDR2 YFSETQ come from the germline V gene. V shed 0 bases and J shed 0 bases, with 8 bases lying between them. The DNA of the CDR3 is TGCGCCAGCAGCTTGGACGGGACTAGCACAGATACGCAGTATTTT. Its translation is CASSLDGTSTDTQYF.

This chain connects TRBV6-1 to TRBJ1-2; D is unclear. The CDR3 is made up of 14 amino acids. The germline V and J ends were trimmed by 6 bases and 4 bases, with 15 bases remaining between them. The germline V gene encodes CDR1 MNHNS and CDR2 SASEGT. CDR3 coding DNA: TGTGCCAGCAGCGATCCCGGGCCTCGCTATGGCTACACCTTC. Its translation is CASSDPGPRYGYTF.

This clone was seen a handful of times. The V gene is TRBV30, the J gene TRBJ1-5; D possibly corresponds to TRBD1 (5 bases). Deletions cut 3 bases from V and 11 bases from J, with 20 bases between. Germline-derived CDR1 and CDR2 are GTSNPN and SVGIG (reference sequence). The CDR3 length is 14 residues. The CDR3 DNA follows: TGTGCCTGGAGCGGGGGGACGGGTCGGGTAGCCCAGCATTTT. Residues: CAWSGGTGRVAQHF.

This rearrangement joins TRBV19 to TRBJ1-2, with 7 bases aligning to TRBD1. CDR1 and CDR2 (germline): LNHDA, SQIVND (reference sequence). The CDR3 loop spans 16 amino acids. The V and J ends lost 7 bases and 3 bases, in that order; junction bases with no gene match: 14. The CDR3 region is CASTTETGEPYYGYTF. In DNA form, the CDR3 reads TGTGCCAGTACCACGGAAACAGGGGAACCATACTATGGCTACACCTTC.

The count of this clone is one. The rearrangement links TRBV7-2 to TRBJ2-3; TRBD2 is a possible D gene (6 bases). Trimming took off 4 bases at V and 4 bases at J, with 21 bases between the two ends. Germline V lookup: CDR1 SGHTA, CDR2 FQGNSA. CDR3 length: 17 residues. For the CDR3, the DNA is TGTGCCAGCAGCTATCGTCGTTCGGGGGTCAACGCAGATACGCAGTATTTT. Amino acids: CASSYRRSGVNADTQYF.

This chain joins TRBV27 and TRBJ2-7; TRBD1 matches 7 bases. CDR1 and CDR2 from the germline V gene are MNHEY and SMNVEV (reference sequence). The CDR3 runs 16 residues. V lost 4 bases to trimming and J lost 0 bases; unmatched junction nucleotides: 9. The CDR3 protein is CASSSLIRDSSYEQYF. CDR3 in DNA: TGTGCCAGCAGTTCCCTTATCCGGGACAGCTCCTACGAGCAGTACTTC.

V usage is TRBV5-1 and J usage is TRBJ1-1, with D maybe TRBD1 (5 bases). Germline CDR1 and CDR2: SGHRS and YFSETQ. The V end lost 4 bases, the J end lost 6 bases, and 16 bases lay between the germline ends. The CDR3 totals 14 residues. Here the CDR3 reads CASSPDSSDSEAFF. The CDR3 DNA is TGCGCCAGCAGCCCCGACAGTTCGGATTCTGAAGCTTTCTTT.

The chain links TRBV6-1 to TRBJ1-5; tentative D call: TRBD1 (6 bases). CDR1 and CDR2 from the germline V gene are MNHNS and SASEGT. The CDR3 extends over 13 amino acids. Trimming removed 8 bases at V and 7 bases at J, with 15 bases between. This chain's CDR3 is CASGNRVYQPQHF. Written as DNA, the CDR3 is TGTGCCAGCGGTAACAGGGTTTACCAGCCCCAGCATTTT.

In its sample, this clone was seen once. This rearrangement joins TRBV2 to TRBJ2-3; D unclear. V lost 2 bases and J lost 6, with 9 bases in between. The CDR3 runs to 13 residues. Germline CDR1 is SNHLY and CDR2 is FYNNEI. CDR3 amino acids: CASSERAGDTQYF. The CDR3 bases are TGTGCCAGCAGTGAACGGGCCGGGGATACGCAGTATTTT.

J is TRBJ1-1 and V is TRBV2; D unclear. Germline CDR1 reads SNHLY; CDR2 reads FYNNEI. Trimming took off 7 bases at V and 3 bases at J, with 6 bases between the two ends. CDR3 size: 11 residues. The CDR3 region has the DNA TGTGCCAGCAACGGGGACACTGAAGCTTTCTTT. Translating gives CASNGDTEAFF.

This chain links TRBV2 with TRBJ1-2; D is undetermined. V was trimmed by 2 bases and J by 4 bases, leaving 8 bases between them. This CDR3 is 13 amino acids long. Germline V gene sequence: CDR1 SNHLY, CDR2 FYNNEI. This CDR3 is CASSESRSYGYTF. For the CDR3, the DNA is TGTGCCAGCAGTGAATCCCGGAGCTATGGCTACACCTTC.

This chain links TRBV10-1 with TRBJ2-7, with no clear D. CDR1 and CDR2 from the germline V gene are WNHNN and SYGVQD (reference sequence). The V and J ends lost 7 bases and 0 bases respectively, with 10 bases between them. The CDR3 sequence is 13 residues long. The CDR3 region has the DNA TGCGCCAGCAAGGAGACTGACTCCTACGAGCAGTACTTC. This encodes CASKETDSYEQYF.

The chain links TRBV18 to TRBJ1-4; 7 bases match TRBD1. This CDR3 comprises 16 residues. The V gene end was trimmed by 3 bases and the J gene end by 7 bases; junction bases not matched to a gene: 11. Germline lookup yields CDR1 KGHSH and CDR2 LQKENI. Here the CDR3 DNA reads TGTGCCAGCTCACCCGATAGAACAGGGGCTGGTGAAAAACTGTTTTTT. Its protein is CASSPDRTGAGEKLFF.

This chain uses TRBV19 with TRBJ2-3; no firm D call. The CDR3 has 13 amino acids. Germline lookup yields CDR1 LNHDA and CDR2 SQIVND (reference sequence). The V end lost 3 bases, the J end lost 1 base, and 5 bases lay between the germline ends. For the CDR3, the DNA is TGTGCCAGTAGTATCGGACGCACAGATACGCAGTATTTT. It translates to CASSIGRTDTQYF.

V usage is TRBV5-1 and J usage is TRBJ2-3, with TRBD2 identical over 8 bases. The CDR3 spans 17 residues. Trimming took 0 bases from V and 0 from J; bases not matched to a gene: 6. The germline gives CDR1 SGHRS, CDR2 YFSETQ. The CDR3 reads CASSLVPAGESTDTQYF. The CDR3 bases are TGCGCCAGCAGCTTGGTCCCAGCGGGGGAGAGCACAGATACGCAGTATTTT.